A selection of T cell receptor beta chains follows, all from one sample in a study of T cell changes during pregnancy in multiple sclerosis. This table comes from immunoSEQ multiplex PCR, and its TCRdb copy is limited to in-frame clones, with some not included. The repertoire includes 75,000 to 90,000 clones, about 91% of them detected once, and 3.5% sits in the top ten. Material: PBMCs, obtained in the first trimester of pregnancy. The receptors stem from a female donor in good health, serving as a control in a pregnancy study. Some clones in this sample may be carry-over from other donors' samples. CDR3s include the opening cysteine and the closing phenylalanine or tryptophan. D genes are given only for firm matches. Rows give clone size only sometimes, using once, few, many, or a class for an expanded clone.

TRBJ1-1,TRBV27,-,-,CASRAGNTEAFF,TGTGCCAGCAGGGCAGGGAACACTGAAGCTTTCTTT
TRBJ2-3,TRBV29-1,TRBD2,-,CSVDQRGEKDTQYF,TGCAGCGTTGATCAGCGGGGGGAAAAAGATACGCAGTATTTT
TRBJ2-1,TRBV21-1,-,-,CASSKGLPDRDPYNEQFF,TGTGCCAGCAGCAAAGGGCTCCCCGACAGGGACCCCTACAATGAGCAGTTCTTC
TRBJ2-7,TRBV4-1,TRBD2,-,CASSQDRLAGGNEQYF,TGCGCCAGCAGCCAAGATCGTCTAGCGGGGGGCAACGAGCAGTACTTC
TRBJ2-7,TRBV7-9,-,-,CASSFAREEQYF,TGTGCCAGCAGCTTTGCACGAGAAGAGCAGTACTTC
TRBJ1-2,TRBV18,-,-,CASSLQGYGYTF,TGTGCCAGCTCCCTCCAGGGCTATGGCTACACCTTC
TRBJ2-7,TRBV5-4,TRBD1,once,CASSFQTGTGSYEQYF,TGTGCCAGCAGCTTCCAAACCGGGACAGGCTCCTACGAGCAGTACTTC
TRBJ1-2,TRBV23-1,-,-,CASSQEDGPYYGYTF,TGCGCCAGCAGTCAGGAGGACGGACCCTACTATGGCTACACCTTC
TRBJ2-3,TRBV5-1,TRBD2,-,CASSFLAEDTQYF,TGCGCCAGCAGCTTCCTAGCGGAAGATACGCAGTATTTT
TRBJ1-4,TRBV4-2,-,once,CASRGTTNEKLFF,TGTGCCAGCAGGGGCACCACTAATGAAAAACTGTTTTTT
TRBJ1-4,TRBV27,-,-,CASSGGGHEKLFF,TGTGCCTCCAGCGGGGGTGGGCATGAAAAACTGTTTTTT
TRBJ1-1,TRBV27,-,-,CASSLFGEGTEAFF,TGTGCCAGCAGTTTATTCGGGGAGGGGACTGAAGCTTTCTTT
TRBJ2-4,TRBV28,TRBD1,-,CASSLIRQGHKNIQYF,TGTGCCAGCAGTTTAATCAGACAGGGGCACAAAAACATTCAGTACTTC